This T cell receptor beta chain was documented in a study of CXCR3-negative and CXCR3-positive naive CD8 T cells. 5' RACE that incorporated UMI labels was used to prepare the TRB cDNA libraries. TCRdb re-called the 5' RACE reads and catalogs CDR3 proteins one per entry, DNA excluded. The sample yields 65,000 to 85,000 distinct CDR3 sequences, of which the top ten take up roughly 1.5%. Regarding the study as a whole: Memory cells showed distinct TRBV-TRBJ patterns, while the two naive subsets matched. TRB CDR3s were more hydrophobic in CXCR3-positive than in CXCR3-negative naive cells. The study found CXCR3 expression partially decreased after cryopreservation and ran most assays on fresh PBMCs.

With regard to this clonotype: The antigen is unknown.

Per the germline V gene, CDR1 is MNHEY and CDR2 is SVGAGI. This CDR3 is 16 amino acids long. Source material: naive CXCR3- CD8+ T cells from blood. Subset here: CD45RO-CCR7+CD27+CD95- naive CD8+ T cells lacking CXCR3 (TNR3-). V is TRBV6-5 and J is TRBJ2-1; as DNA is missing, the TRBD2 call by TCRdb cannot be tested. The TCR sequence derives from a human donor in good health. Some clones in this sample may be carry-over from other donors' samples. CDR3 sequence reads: CASRPLEAGGYNEQFF.